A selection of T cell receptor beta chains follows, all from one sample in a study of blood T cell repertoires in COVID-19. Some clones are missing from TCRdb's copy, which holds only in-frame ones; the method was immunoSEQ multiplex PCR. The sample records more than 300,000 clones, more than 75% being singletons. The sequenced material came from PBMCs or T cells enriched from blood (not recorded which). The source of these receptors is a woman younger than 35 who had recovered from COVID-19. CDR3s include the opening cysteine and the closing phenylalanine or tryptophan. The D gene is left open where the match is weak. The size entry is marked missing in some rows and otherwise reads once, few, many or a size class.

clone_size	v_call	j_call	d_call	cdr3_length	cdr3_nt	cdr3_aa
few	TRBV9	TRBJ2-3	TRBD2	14	TGTGCCAGCAGCGTAGGGCGGGAGGGAGATACGCAGTATTTT	CASSVGREGDTQYF
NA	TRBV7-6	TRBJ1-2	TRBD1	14	TGTGCCAGCAGCCCCCGGGACAGGGGTATTATCTACACCTTC	CASSPRDRGIIYTF
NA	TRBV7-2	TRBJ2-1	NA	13	TGTGCCAGCAGCCCCCCGGTCGGGAATGAGCAGTTCTTC	CASSPPVGNEQFF
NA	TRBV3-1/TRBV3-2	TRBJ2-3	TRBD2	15	TGTGCCAGCACCAGGACTAGCGGGAGCACAGATACGCAGTATTTT	CASTRTSGSTDTQYF
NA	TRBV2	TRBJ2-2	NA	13	TGTGCCAGCAGTGTCCAGCGGACCGGGGAGCTGTTTTTT	CASSVQRTGELFF
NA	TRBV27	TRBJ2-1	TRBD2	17	TGTGCCAGCAGTTTATTTTCTAGCGGGAGCTCCTACAATGAGCAGTTCTTC	CASSLFSSGSSYNEQFF
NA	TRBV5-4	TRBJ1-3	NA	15	TGTGCCAGCAGCTTGACTACCTCCTCTGGAAACACCATATATTTT	CASSLTTSSGNTIYF
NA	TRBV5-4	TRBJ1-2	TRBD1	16	TGTGCCAGCAGCTTGGCAGGGGGCAAAATGTCTGGGGGCTACACCTTC	CASSLAGGKMSGGYTF
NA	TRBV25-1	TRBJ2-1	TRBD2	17	TGTGCCAGCAGTGAATATAGAGGGACTAGCGGGAGCAATGAGCAGTTCTTC	CASSEYRGTSGSNEQFF
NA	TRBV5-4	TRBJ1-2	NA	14	TGTGCCAGCAGCACCTTAGGATGGAGCTATGGCTACACCTTC	CASSTLGWSYGYTF
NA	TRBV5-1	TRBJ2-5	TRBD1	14	TGCGCCAGCAGCTTCCGGGACAGGGGTGAGACCCAGTACTTC	CASSFRDRGETQYF
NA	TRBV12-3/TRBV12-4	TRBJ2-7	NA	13	TGTGCCAGCAGGTCACAGGGATCCTACGAGCAGTACTTC	CASRSQGSYEQYF
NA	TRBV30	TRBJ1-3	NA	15	TGTGCCTGGGCCCCGCGGTTGACCTCTGGAAACACCATATATTTT	CAWAPRLTSGNTIYF
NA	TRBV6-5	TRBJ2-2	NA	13	TGTGCCTCCCAGACCCCAGGGACCGGGGAGCTGTTTTTT	CASQTPGTGELFF
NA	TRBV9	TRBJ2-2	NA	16	TGTGCCAGCAGCGCCGGACTTCTTGGGGACACCGGGGAGCTGTTTTTT	CASSAGLLGDTGELFF
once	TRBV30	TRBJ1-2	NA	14	TGTGCCTGGAATGGCTGGCAGGGTCACTATGGCTACACCTTC	CAWNGWQGHYGYTF
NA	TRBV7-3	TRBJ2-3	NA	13	TGTGCCAGCAGCTTAGCGGCTTTAGATACGCAGTATTTT	CASSLAALDTQYF
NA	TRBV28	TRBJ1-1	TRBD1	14	TGTGCCAGCAGCCTAGGAGGGGGCCGCACTGAAGCTTTCTTT	CASSLGGGRTEAFF
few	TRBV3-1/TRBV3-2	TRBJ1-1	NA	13	TGTGCCAGCAGCCCAACAGGGAACACTGAAGCTTTCTTT	CASSPTGNTEAFF
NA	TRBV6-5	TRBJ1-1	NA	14	TGTGCCAGCAGTTACTTTCAGGGGCTCGGTGAAGCTTTCTTT	CASSYFQGLGEAFF
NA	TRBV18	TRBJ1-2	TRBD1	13	TGTGCCAGCTCACCGGACAGGAACTATGGCTACACCTTC	CASSPDRNYGYTF
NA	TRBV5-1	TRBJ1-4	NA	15	TGCGCCAGCAGCCAGACCGCGGGAACTAATGAAAAACTGTTTTTT	CASSQTAGTNEKLFF
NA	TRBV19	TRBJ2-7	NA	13	TGTGCCAGTGCCCTCGGGGACTCCTACGAGCAGTACTTC	CASALGDSYEQYF
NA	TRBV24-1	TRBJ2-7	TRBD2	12	TGTGCCACAGGGACTAGCGCCGGGGAGCAGTACTTC	CATGTSAGEQYF
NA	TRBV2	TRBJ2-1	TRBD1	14	TGTGCCAGCCAACTACAGGGGACCTACAATGAGCAGTTCTTC	CASQLQGTYNEQFF
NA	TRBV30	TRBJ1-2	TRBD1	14	TGTGCCTGGAGTCCCGGACAGGGGGGGTATGGCTACACCTTC	CAWSPGQGGYGYTF
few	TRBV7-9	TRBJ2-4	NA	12	TGTGCCAGCAGCTTAGGGCAAAACATTCAGTACTTC	CASSLGQNIQYF
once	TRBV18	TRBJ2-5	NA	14	TGTGCCAGCTCACCTCAGGGGGGTGTGGAGACCCAGTACTTC	CASSPQGGVETQYF
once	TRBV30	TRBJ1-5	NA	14	TGTGCCTGGAGTCCTGAGGACTGGGATCAGCCCCAGCATTTT	CAWSPEDWDQPQHF
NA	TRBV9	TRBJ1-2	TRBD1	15	TGTGCCAGCAGCGTAGATGGTCAGGGGGTCTATGGCTACACCTTC	CASSVDGQGVYGYTF
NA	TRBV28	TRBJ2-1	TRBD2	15	TGTGCCAGCAGTTTGGAGCGGGAGGTCCGGGGGGAGCAGTTCTTC	CASSLEREVRGEQFF
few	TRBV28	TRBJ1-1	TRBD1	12	TGTGCCAGCAGTCAGGGGGCCACTGAAGCTTTCTTT	CASSQGATEAFF
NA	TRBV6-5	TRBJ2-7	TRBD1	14	TGTGCCAGCAGTTTGGACAGGGCGGCCAACGAGCAGTACTTC	CASSLDRAANEQYF
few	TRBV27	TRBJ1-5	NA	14	TGTGCCAGCAGTTTAAACAGGGCCAATCAGCCCCAGCATTTT	CASSLNRANQPQHF
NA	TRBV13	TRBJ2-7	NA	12	TGTGCCAGCAGCTTAGGTAGCGACGAGCAGTACTTC	CASSLGSDEQYF
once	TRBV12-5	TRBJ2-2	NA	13	TGTGCTAGCAGAACAGGGTTCACCGGGGAGCTGTTTTTT	CASRTGFTGELFF
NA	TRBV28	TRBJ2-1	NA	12	TGTGCCAGCAGTCTCTCCTACAATGAGCAGTTCTTC	CASSLSYNEQFF
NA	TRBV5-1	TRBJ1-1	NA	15	TGCGCCAGCAGCTTATTTGAGGGATCTAACACTGAAGCTTTCTTT	CASSLFEGSNTEAFF
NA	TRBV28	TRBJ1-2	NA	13	TGTGCCAGCAGTTTCATTGAGAACTATGGCTACACCTTC	CASSFIENYGYTF
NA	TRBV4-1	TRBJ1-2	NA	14	TGCGCCAGCAGCCAAGATGGGCTCATTAAGGGCTACACCTTC	CASSQDGLIKGYTF
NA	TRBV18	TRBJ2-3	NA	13	TGTGCCAGCTCACCAGCTTCGAGGGATACGCAGTATTTT	CASSPASRDTQYF
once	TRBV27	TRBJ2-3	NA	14	TGTGCCAGCAGTTTATATTTCGAGACAGATACGCAGTATTTT	CASSLYFETDTQYF
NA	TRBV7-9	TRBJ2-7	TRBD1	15	TGTGCCAGCAGTCCCGGACAGGGCCTCTCCTACGAGCAGTACTTC	CASSPGQGLSYEQYF
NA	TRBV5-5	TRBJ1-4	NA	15	TGTGCCAGCAGCCTACCTGCGGGTGGGCATGAAAAACTGTTTTTT	CASSLPAGGHEKLFF
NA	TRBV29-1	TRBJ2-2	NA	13	TGCAGCGTTGACAGGGGAAACACCGGGGAGCTGTTTTTT	CSVDRGNTGELFF
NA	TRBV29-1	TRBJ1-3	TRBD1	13	TGCAGCGTAACAGGGGGCTCTGGAAACACCATATATTTT	CSVTGGSGNTIYF